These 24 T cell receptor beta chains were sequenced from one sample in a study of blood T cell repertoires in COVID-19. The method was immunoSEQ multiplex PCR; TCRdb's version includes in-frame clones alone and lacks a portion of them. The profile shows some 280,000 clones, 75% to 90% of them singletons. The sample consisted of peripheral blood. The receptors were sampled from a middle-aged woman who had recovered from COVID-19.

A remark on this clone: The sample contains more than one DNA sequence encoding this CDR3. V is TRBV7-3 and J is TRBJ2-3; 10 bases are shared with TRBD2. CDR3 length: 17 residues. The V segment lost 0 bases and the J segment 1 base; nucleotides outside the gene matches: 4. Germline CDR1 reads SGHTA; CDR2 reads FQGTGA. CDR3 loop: CASSLTASGSGTDTQYF. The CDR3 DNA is TGTGCCAGCAGCTTAACTGCTAGCGGGAGCGGCACAGATACGCAGTATTTT.

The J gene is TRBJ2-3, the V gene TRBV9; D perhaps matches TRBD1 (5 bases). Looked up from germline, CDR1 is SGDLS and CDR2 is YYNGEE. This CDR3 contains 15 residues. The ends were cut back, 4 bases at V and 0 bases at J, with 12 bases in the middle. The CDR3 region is CASSPQAGSTDTQYF. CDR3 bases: TGTGCCAGCAGCCCACAGGCTGGTAGCACAGATACGCAGTATTTT.

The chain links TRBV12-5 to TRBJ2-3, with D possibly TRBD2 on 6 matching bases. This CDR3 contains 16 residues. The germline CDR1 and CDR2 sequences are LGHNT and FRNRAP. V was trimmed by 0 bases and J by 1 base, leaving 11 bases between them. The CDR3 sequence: CASGLVLSSGTDTQYF. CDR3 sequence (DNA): TGTGCTAGTGGTTTGGTACTGTCTAGCGGCACAGATACGCAGTATTTT.

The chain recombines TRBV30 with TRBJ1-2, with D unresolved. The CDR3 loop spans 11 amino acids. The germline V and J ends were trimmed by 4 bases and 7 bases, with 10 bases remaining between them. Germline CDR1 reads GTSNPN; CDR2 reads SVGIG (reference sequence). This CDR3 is CAWNWAVGYTF. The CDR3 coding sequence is TGTGCCTGGAACTGGGCCGTTGGCTACACCTTC.

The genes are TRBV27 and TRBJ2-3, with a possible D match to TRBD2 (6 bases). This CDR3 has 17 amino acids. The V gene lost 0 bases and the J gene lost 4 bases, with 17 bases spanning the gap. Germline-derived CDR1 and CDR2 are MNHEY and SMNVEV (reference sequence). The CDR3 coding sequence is TGTGCCAGCAGTTTATCGATGTCTAGCGCCCTCTCAGATACGCAGTATTTT. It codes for CASSLSMSSALSDTQYF.

In DNA, the CDR3 is TGTGCCAGCAAAAGGGCCCTAGCGGGAGTTGGAGAGCAGTACTTC. Its protein is CASKRALAGVGEQYF. The chain recombines TRBV6-5 with TRBJ2-7; 10 nucleotides line up with TRBD2. V was pared by 7 bases and J by 7 bases, with 13 bases of the junction left unmatched. The CDR3 runs 15 residues. Germline assignment: CDR1 MNHEY and CDR2 SVGAGI.

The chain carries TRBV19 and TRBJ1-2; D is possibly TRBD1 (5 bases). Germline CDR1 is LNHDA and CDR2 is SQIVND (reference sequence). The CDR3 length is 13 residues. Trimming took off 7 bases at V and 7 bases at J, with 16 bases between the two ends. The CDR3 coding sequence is TGTGCCAGTATTGGGCAGGGAGGCGTTGGCTACACCTTC. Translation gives CASIGQGGVGYTF. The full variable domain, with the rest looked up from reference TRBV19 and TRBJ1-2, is DGGITQSPKYLFRKEGQNVTLSCEQNLNHDAMYWYRQDPGQGLRLIYYSQIVNDFQKGDIAEGYSVSREKKESFPLTVTSAQKNPTAFYLCASIGQGGVGYTFGSGTRLTVV.

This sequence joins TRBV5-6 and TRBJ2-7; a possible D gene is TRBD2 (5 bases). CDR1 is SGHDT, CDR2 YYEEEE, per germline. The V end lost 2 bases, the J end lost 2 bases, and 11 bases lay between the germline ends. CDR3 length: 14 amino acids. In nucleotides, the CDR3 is TGTGCCAGCAGCTTTCGAGGGAGCACCTACGAGCAGTACTTC. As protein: CASSFRGSTYEQYF.

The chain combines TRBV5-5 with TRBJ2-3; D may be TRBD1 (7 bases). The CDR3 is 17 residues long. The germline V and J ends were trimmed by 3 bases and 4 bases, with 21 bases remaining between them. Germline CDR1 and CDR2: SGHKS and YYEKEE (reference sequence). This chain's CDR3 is CASSSGQAGTWADTQYF. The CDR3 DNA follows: TGTGCCAGCAGCTCCGGACAGGCCGGGACTTGGGCAGATACGCAGTATTTT.

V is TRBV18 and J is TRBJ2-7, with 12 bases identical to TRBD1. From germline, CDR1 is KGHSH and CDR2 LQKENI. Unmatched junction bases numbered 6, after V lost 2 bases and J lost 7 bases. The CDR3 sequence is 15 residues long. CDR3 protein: CASSPTGTGGKEQYF. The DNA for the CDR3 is TGTGCCAGCTCACCAACCGGGACAGGGGGCAAAGAGCAGTACTTC.

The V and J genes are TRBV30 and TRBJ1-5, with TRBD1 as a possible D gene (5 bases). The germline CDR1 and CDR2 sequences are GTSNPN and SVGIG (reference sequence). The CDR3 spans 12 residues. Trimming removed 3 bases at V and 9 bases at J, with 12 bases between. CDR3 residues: CAWSRPGGPQHF. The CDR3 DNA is TGTGCCTGGAGCCGTCCCGGGGGGCCCCAGCATTTT.

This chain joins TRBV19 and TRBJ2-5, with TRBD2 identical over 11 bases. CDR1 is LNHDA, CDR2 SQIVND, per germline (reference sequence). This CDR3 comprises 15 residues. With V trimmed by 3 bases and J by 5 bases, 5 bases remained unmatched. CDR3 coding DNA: TGTGCCAGTAGTATCCGACTAGCGGGAATGGAGACCCAGTACTTC. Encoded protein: CASSIRLAGMETQYF.

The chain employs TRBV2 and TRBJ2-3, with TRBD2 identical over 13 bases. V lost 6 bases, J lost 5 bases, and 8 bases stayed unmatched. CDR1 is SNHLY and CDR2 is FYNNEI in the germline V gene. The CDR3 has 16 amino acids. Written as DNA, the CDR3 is TGTGCCAGCAGCAAAGGACTAGCGGGAGATGGAGATACGCAGTATTTT. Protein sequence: CASSKGLAGDGDTQYF.

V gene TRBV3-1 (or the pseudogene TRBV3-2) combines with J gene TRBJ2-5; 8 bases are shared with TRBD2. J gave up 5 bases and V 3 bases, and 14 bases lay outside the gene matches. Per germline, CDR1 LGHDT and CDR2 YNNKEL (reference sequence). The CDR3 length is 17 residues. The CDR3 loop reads CASSQEGSGRSGETQYF. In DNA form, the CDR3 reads TGTGCCAGCAGCCAGGAGGGGAGCGGGAGAAGTGGGGAGACCCAGTACTTC.

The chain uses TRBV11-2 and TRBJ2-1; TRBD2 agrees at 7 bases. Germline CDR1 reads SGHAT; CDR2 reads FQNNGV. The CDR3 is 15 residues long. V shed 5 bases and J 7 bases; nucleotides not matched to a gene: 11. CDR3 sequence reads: CASSRISGPGNEQFF. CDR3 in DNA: TGTGCCAGCAGCCGAATTAGCGGGCCGGGTAATGAGCAGTTCTTC. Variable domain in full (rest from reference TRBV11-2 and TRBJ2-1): EAGVAQSPRYKIIEKRQSVAFWCNPISGHATLYWYQQILGQGPKLLIQFQNNGVVDDSQLPKDRFSAERLKGVDSTLKIQPAKLEDSAVYLCASSRISGPGNEQFFGPGTRLTVL.

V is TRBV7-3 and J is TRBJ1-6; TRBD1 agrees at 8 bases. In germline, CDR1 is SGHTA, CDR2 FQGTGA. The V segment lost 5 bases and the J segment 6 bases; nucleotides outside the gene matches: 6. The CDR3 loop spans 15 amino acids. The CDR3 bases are TGTGCCAGCAGCCGAACAGGGGGAAGTAATTCACCCCTCCACTTT. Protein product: CASSRTGGSNSPLHF.

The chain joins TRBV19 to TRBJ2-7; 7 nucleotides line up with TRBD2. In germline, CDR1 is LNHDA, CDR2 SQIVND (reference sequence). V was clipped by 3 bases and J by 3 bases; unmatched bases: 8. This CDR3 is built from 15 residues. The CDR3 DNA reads TGTGCCAGTAGTATGGGGTGGGGGACTAACTACGAGCAGTACTTC. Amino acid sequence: CASSMGWGTNYEQYF.

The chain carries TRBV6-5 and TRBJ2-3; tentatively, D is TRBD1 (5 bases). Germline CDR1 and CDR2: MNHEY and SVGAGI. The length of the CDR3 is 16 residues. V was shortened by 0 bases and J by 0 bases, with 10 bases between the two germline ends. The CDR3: CASSYSDRRSTDTQYF. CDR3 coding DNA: TGTGCCAGCAGTTACTCTGACAGACGGAGCACAGATACGCAGTATTTT.

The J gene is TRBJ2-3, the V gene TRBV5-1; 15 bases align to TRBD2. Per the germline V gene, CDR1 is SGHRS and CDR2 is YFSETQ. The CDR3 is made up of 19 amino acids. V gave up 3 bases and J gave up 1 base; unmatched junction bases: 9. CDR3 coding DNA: TGCGCCAGCAGCTCAGGACTAGCGGGAGGGCCGGGTGGCACAGATACGCAGTATTTT. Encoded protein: CASSSGLAGGPGGTDTQYF.

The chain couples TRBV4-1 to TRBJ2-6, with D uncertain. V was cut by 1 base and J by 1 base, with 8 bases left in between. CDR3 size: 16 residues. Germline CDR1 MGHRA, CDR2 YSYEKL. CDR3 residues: CASSQARGSGANVLTF. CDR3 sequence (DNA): TGCGCCAGCAGCCAAGCACGAGGATCTGGGGCCAACGTCCTGACTTTC.

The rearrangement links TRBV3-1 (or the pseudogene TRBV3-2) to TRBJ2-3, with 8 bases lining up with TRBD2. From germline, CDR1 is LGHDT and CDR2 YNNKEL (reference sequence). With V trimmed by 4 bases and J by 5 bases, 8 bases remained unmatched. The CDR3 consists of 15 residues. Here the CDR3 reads CASSLSGVSIDTQYF. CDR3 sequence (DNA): TGTGCCAGCAGCCTTAGCGGGGTATCAATAGATACGCAGTATTTT.

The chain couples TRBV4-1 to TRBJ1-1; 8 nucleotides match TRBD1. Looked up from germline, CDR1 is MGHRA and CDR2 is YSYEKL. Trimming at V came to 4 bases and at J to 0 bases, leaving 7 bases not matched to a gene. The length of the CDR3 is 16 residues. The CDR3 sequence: CASSPRDRNMNTEAFF. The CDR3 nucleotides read TGCGCCAGCAGCCCGCGGGACAGGAACATGAACACTGAAGCTTTCTTT.

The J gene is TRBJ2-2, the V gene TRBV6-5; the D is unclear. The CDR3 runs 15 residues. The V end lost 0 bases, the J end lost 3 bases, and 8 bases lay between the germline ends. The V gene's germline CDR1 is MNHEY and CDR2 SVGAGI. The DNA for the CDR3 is TGTGCCAGCAGTTACTCGACAAGGCACACCGGGGAGCTGTTTTTT. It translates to CASSYSTRHTGELFF.

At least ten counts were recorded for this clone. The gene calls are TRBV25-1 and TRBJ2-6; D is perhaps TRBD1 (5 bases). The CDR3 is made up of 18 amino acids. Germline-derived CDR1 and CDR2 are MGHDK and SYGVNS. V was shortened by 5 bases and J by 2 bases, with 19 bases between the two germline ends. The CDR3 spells CASSSQTEGLAGANVLTF. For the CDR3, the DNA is TGTGCCAGCAGTTCCCAGACAGAAGGGCTTGCTGGGGCCAACGTCCTGACTTTC.